This T cell receptor (beta chain) emerged from a study of identifying expanded T cells in peripheral blood. Study-wide results and caveats: Over two and four weeks, about 16.4 and 19 clones changed, versus roughly 1.1 between replicates. Clone count variance between roughly 2-week samples rose with total template count.

The CDR3 totals 15 residues. V lost 6 bases, J lost 0 bases, and 11 bases lay in between. The germline V gene has CDR1 SNHLY and CDR2 FYNNEI. Method: immunoSEQ multiplex PCR; TCRdb's copy keeps in-frame clones and lacks some. The sample carries about 89,000 clones, around 87% recorded once. Healthy donors had no documented immune events, such as infections, while sampled. Concerning this clone: The antigen remains undetermined.

V gene TRBV2 combines with J gene TRBJ1-4, with TRBD1 as a possible D gene (6 bases). Specimen: blood. The TCR originated in a person aged 18 to 75 in good health. The DNA of the CDR3 is TGTGCCAGCAGAGGGGGGCCTGCAACTAATGAAAAACTGTTTTTT. It codes for CASRGGPATNEKLFF. The variable domain in full, completed from reference TRBV2 and TRBJ1-4, reads EPEVTQTPSHQVTQMGQEVILRCVPISNHLYFYWYRQILGQKVEFLVSFYNNEISEKSEIFDDQFSVERPDGSNFTLKIRSTKLEDSAMYFCASRGGPATNEKLFFGSGTQLSVL.